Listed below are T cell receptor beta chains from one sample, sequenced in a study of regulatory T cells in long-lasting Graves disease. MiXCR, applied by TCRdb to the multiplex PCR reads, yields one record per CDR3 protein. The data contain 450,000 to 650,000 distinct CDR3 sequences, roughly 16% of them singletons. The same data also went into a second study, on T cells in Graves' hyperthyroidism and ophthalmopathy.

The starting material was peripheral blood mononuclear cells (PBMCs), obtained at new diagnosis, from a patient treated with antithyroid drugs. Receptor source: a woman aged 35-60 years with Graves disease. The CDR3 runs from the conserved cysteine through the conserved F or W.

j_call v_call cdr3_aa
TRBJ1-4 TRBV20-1 CSASSRGGYEKLFF
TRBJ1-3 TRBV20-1 CSAKASSGNTIYF
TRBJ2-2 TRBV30 CAWTGQDTGELFF
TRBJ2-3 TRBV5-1 CASNAALEDTQYF
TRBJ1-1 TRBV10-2 CASSEYQGADTEAFF
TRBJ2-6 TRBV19 CASSWVGSGANVLTF
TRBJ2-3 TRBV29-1 CSVERQGADTQYF
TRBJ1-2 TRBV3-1 CASSPHGSNYGYTF
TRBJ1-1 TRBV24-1 CATSVGNEAFF
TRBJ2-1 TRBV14 CASSRGVGVHSSYNEQFF
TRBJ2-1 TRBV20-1 CSARGQGNPYNEQFF
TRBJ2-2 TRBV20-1 CSASRTGITGELFF
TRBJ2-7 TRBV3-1 CASSQRIHSYGQYF
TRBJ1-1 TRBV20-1 CSASPRRRDTEAFF
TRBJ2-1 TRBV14 CASSARLAGGNEQFF
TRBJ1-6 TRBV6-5 CASSLTGAYSPLHF
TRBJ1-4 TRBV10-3 CAISSGTTNEKLFF
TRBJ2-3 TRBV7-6 CASRAFKGGTDTQYF
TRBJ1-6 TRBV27 CASSLGGTYNSPLHF
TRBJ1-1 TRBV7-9 CASSLSRTRDSEAFF
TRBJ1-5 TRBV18 CASSGMSNQPQHF
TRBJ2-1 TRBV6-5 CASSSRAGRYNEQFF
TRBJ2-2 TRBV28 CASSRRVPNTGELFF
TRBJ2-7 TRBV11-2 CASRRRGSYEQYF
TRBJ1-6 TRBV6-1 CASTHTGSSPLHF
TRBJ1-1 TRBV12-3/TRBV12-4 CASGWGAANTEAFF
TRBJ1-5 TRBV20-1 CSALPARVLNQPQHF
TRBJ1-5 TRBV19 CASSASPGPQHF
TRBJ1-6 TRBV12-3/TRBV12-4 CASSRNRDWSSGNSPLHF